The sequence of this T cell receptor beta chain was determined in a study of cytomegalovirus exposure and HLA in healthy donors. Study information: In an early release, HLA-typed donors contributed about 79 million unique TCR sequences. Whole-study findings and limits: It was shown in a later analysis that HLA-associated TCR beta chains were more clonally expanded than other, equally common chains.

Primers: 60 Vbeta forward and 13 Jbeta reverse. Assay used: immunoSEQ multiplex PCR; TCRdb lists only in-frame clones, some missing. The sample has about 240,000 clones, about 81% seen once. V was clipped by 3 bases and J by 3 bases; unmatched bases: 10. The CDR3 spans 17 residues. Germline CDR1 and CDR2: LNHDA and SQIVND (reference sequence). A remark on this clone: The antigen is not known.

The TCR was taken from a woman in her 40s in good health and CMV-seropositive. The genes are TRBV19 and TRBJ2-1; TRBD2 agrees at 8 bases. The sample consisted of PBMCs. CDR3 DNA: TGTGCCAGTAGTATGCACAGCCGGACTAGCTACTACAATGAGCAGTTCTTC. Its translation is CASSMHSRTSYYNEQFF.